Presented here are 30 T cell receptor beta chains from one specimen sequenced in a study of cytomegalovirus exposure and HLA in healthy donors. PCR amplification relied on 60 Vbeta primers (plus 13 Jbeta primers). Clones were sequenced by immunoSEQ multiplex PCR, and TCRdb holds only the in-frame ones, with some missing. The top ten hold roughly 4.5% of the sample, which has 150,000 to 200,000 clones, 65% to 80% seen once. The sample taken for sequencing was PBMCs. The source of these receptors is a woman younger than 45 in good health and CMV-seropositive.

The rearrangement joins TRBV5-5 to TRBJ1-2; no firm D call. The V gene lost 0 bases and the J gene lost 1 base, with 13 bases spanning the gap. Germline values: CDR1 SGHKS, CDR2 YYEKEE (reference sequence). The CDR3 totals 16 residues. Here the CDR3 DNA reads TGTGCCAGCAGCTTGGTTGGCATTGGTATTAACTATGGCTACACCTTC. The encoded protein is CASSLVGIGINYGYTF. The full variable domain, rest sourced from reference TRBV5-5 and TRBJ1-2, is DAGVTQSPTHLIKTRGQQVTLRCSPISGHKSVSWYQQVLGQGPQFIFQYYEKEERGRGNFPDRFSARQFPNYSSELNVNALLLGDSALYLCASSLVGIGINYGYTFGSGTRLTVV.

This clone was seen more than once but under ten times. The V call is TRBV29-1, the J call TRBJ1-1; 7 bases fit TRBD1. Germline V CDR1 and CDR2: SQVTM, ANQGSEA. CDR3 length: 13 residues. Trimming cost V 6 bases and J 0 bases; bases outside gene matches: 4. The CDR3 region is CSVWDSLNTEAFF. CDR3 in DNA: TGCAGCGTATGGGACAGTCTGAACACTGAAGCTTTCTTT.

This clone turned up a few times. The gene calls are TRBV21-1 and TRBJ2-7; TRBD1 is the table's D call, not checked against the DNA. TRBV21-1 is a listed pseudogene. This CDR3 contains 16 residues. Here the CDR3 reads CASSKGPIKGAYEQYF. For the CDR3, the DNA is TGTGCCAGCAGCAAAGGGCCGATCAAGGGGGCCTACGAGCAGTACTTC.

The J gene is TRBJ1-5, the V gene TRBV18, with D uncertain. V was trimmed by 2 bases and J by 0 bases, leaving 8 bases between them. CDR1 is KGHSH, CDR2 LQKENI, per germline. The CDR3 loop spans 15 amino acids. The CDR3 region is CASSPGVNSNQPQHF. The CDR3 coding sequence is TGTGCCAGCTCACCAGGAGTGAATAGCAATCAGCCCCAGCATTTT. Full variable domain (rest looked up from reference TRBV18 and TRBJ1-5): NAGVMQNPRHLVRRRGQEARLRCSPMKGHSHVYWYRQLPEEGLKFMVYLQKENIIDESGMPKERFSAEFPKEGPSILRIQQVVRGDSAAYFCASSPGVNSNQPQHFGDGTRLSIL.

V usage is TRBV27 and J usage is TRBJ2-7; 7 bases are shared with TRBD2. Germline V CDR1 and CDR2: MNHEY, SMNVEV (reference sequence). This CDR3 has 15 residues. With V trimmed by 8 bases and J by 6 bases, 16 bases remained unmatched. For the CDR3, the DNA is TGTGCCAGCCGGACCCTCAGCGGGGTGGCGGCCGAGCAGTACTTC. Amino acid sequence: CASRTLSGVAAEQYF.

The gene calls are TRBV9 and TRBJ2-6; possible D gene TRBD2, 6 bases. Trimming stripped 1 base from V and 15 bases from J, with 14 bases between. Germline V gives CDR1 SGDLS, CDR2 YYNGEE. This CDR3 spans 13 amino acids. CDR3 nucleotides: TGTGCCAGCAGCGTATCCATCGGGGAGGACCTGACTTTC. It specifies CASSVSIGEDLTF.

The chain employs TRBV5-4 and TRBJ2-5, with 7 positions matching TRBD1. The junction had 6 bases not matched to a gene; V was cut back by 2 bases and J by 5 bases. The CDR3 spans 14 residues. From germline, CDR1 is SGHNT and CDR2 YYREEE (reference sequence). CDR3 sequence: CASSLRQGDETQYF. CDR3 bases: TGTGCCAGCAGCTTACGACAGGGAGACGAGACCCAGTACTTC.

The table lists this clone with a few counts. V is TRBV6-6 and J is TRBJ2-2; 10 nucleotides align to TRBD1. V lost 0 bases to trimming and J lost 13 bases; unmatched junction nucleotides: 8. Germline CDR1 MNHNY, CDR2 SVGAGI (reference sequence). CDR3 size: 15 residues. DNA for the CDR3: TGTGCCAGCAGTTACTCGGGGACAGGGGTGAACGGGCTGTTTTTT. This gives the protein CASSYSGTGVNGLFF.

The rearrangement uses TRBV5-6 and TRBJ1-6; 9 nucleotides align to TRBD1. The CDR3 loop spans 15 amino acids. The junction had 5 bases not matched to a gene; V was cut back by 0 bases and J by 10 bases. Looked up from germline, CDR1 is SGHDT and CDR2 is YYEEEE. CDR3: CASSLAGTGRSPLHF. CDR3 bases: TGTGCCAGCAGCTTGGCCGGGACAGGGAGATCACCCCTCCACTTT.

Turning to this clone: One end of the junction is discordant with germline, which a read error may explain. V and J are TRBV30 and TRBJ1-1; TRBD1 is a possible D gene (6 bases). The V gene's germline CDR1 is GTSNPN and CDR2 SVGIG (reference sequence). CDR3 size: 13 residues. The CDR3 DNA sequence: TGTGCCTGGAAACCGGGTCGGGACACCGAAGCTTTCTTT. Translated, it gives CAWKPGRDTEAFF.

V is TRBV4-3 and J is TRBJ2-1; TRBD2 agrees at 13 bases. The CDR3 consists of 16 residues. Per germline, CDR1 LGHNA and CDR2 YSLEER. V was clipped by 0 bases and J by 6 bases; unmatched bases: 2. CDR3 sequence reads: CASSQEWTSGSNEQFF. Written as DNA, the CDR3 is TGCGCCAGCAGCCAAGAATGGACTAGCGGGAGCAATGAGCAGTTCTTC.

The rearrangement uses TRBV5-1 and TRBJ2-7; the D gene is possibly TRBD1 (5 bases). Per the germline V gene, CDR1 is SGHRS and CDR2 is YFSETQ. The CDR3 runs 11 residues. Trimming took 4 bases from V and 4 from J, leaving 6 bases between them. The CDR3 DNA is TGCGCCAGCAGCGGGGCATACGAGCAGTACTTC. Its protein product is CASSGAYEQYF.

This clone was counted only a few times. The chain links TRBV6-6 to TRBJ2-7; possibly TRBD1 for D (5 bases). The CDR3 sequence is 15 residues long. Between the trimmed V and J ends, which lost 6 bases and 4 bases, there was a span of 19 bases. The V gene's germline CDR1 is MNHNY and CDR2 SVGAGI (reference sequence). The CDR3: CASSTPNGAKYEQYF. The DNA of the CDR3 is TGTGCCAGCAGCACCCCAAATGGGGCAAAATACGAGCAGTACTTC.

The chain recombines TRBV7-2 with TRBJ2-5; 9 nucleotides match TRBD1. J gave up 6 bases and V 1 base, and 6 bases lay outside the gene matches. This CDR3 is 15 amino acids long. CDR1 and CDR2 from the germline V gene are SGHTA and FQGNSA. The CDR3 DNA sequence: TGTGCCAGCAGCTTAGGCGGGACAGGGAGAAAGACCCAGTACTTC. It codes for CASSLGGTGRKTQYF.

This clone has only a few counts. The chain uses TRBV5-1 and TRBJ2-3; possible D gene TRBD2, 6 bases. V gave up 0 bases and J gave up 1 base, with 9 bases separating them. There are 15 residues in the CDR3. The germline V gene encodes CDR1 SGHRS and CDR2 YFSETQ. The CDR3 here is CASSLAGLGTDTQYF. As DNA, the CDR3 is TGCGCCAGCAGCTTGGCGGGACTTGGCACAGATACGCAGTATTTT.

The V call is TRBV2, the J call TRBJ1-2; D might be TRBD1 (6 bases). This CDR3 has 12 residues. Germline V gene sequence: CDR1 SNHLY, CDR2 FYNNEI. The ends were cut back, 5 bases at V and 7 bases at J, with 11 bases in the middle. CDR3: CASSITGSGYTF. CDR3 in DNA: TGTGCCAGCAGTATAACAGGGAGTGGCTACACCTTC.

This clone came up once. This chain uses TRBV7-6 with TRBJ1-1, with D tentatively TRBD1 (6 bases). With 0 bases removed from V and 0 bases from J, the gap between germline ends came to 8 bases. The CDR3 covers 15 residues. Germline V gives CDR1 SGHVS, CDR2 FNYEAQ. DNA of the CDR3: TGTGCCAGCAGCTTAGCCGGGACATTGAACACTGAAGCTTTCTTT. Translation gives CASSLAGTLNTEAFF. The full variable domain, its missing parts supplied by reference TRBV7-6 and TRBJ1-1, is GAGVSQSPRYKVTKRGQDVALRCDPISGHVSLYWYRQALGQGPEFLTYFNYEAQQDKSGLPNDRFSAERPEGSISTLTIQRTEQRDSAMYRCASSLAGTLNTEAFFGQGTRLTVV.

The chain joins TRBV4-1 to TRBJ2-3; 9 bases line up with TRBD2. Germline values: CDR1 MGHRA, CDR2 YSYEKL. The CDR3 sequence is 16 residues long. After removal of 1 base from V and 1 base from J, the junction contained 3 bases not matched to a gene. The CDR3 sequence is CASSQGLAVGTDTQYF. In DNA form, the CDR3 reads TGCGCCAGCAGCCAAGGACTAGCGGTCGGCACAGATACGCAGTATTTT.

This chain joins TRBV6-5 and TRBJ1-2, with D perhaps TRBD1 (5 bases). V was pared by 7 bases and J by 6 bases, with 15 bases between. The CDR3 contains 13 residues. Germline values: CDR1 MNHEY, CDR2 SVGAGI. Written as DNA, the CDR3 is TGTGCCAGCATGCGCGGGGCGGGGAATGGCTACACCTTC. Its protein product is CASMRGAGNGYTF.

This sequence joins TRBV5-4 and TRBJ1-5, with 8 bases identical to TRBD1. With 4 bases clipped from V and 0 bases from J, the junction kept 12 bases outside the gene matches. Germline CDR1 and CDR2: SGHNT and YYREEE (reference sequence). The CDR3 spans 18 residues. The CDR3 reads CASSGLTGAGGSNQPQHF. CDR3 in DNA: TGTGCCAGCAGCGGGTTGACAGGGGCCGGAGGTAGCAATCAGCCCCAGCATTTT.

This clone was detected only once. CDR3 coding DNA: TGTGCCAGCAGTTTAAGATGGAGATCCGAGCAGTACTTC. This encodes CASSLRWRSEQYF. V and J are TRBV27 and TRBJ2-7, with no clear D. V shed 2 bases and J shed 6 bases, with 11 bases lying between them. Germline assignment: CDR1 MNHEY and CDR2 SMNVEV (reference sequence). This CDR3 spans 13 amino acids.

In this sample, this clone turned up once. This chain connects TRBV5-5 to TRBJ2-4, with TRBD1 as a possible D gene (6 bases). The germline V and J ends were trimmed by 1 base and 9 bases, with 17 bases remaining between them. CDR3 size: 15 residues. Germline V gene data show CDR1 as SGHKS and CDR2 as YYEKEE (reference sequence). CDR3 DNA: TGTGCCAGCAGCTTGCAGGGGCAGGGGACGTTCATTCAGTACTTC. Encoded protein: CASSLQGQGTFIQYF. Full variable domain (rest looked up from reference TRBV5-5 and TRBJ2-4): DAGVTQSPTHLIKTRGQQVTLRCSPISGHKSVSWYQQVLGQGPQFIFQYYEKEERGRGNFPDRFSARQFPNYSSELNVNALLLGDSALYLCASSLQGQGTFIQYFGAGTRLSVL.

The J gene is TRBJ1-2, the V gene TRBV25-1, with D maybe TRBD1 (5 bases). V dropped 0 bases and J dropped 4 bases, with 21 bases sitting between them. Germline values: CDR1 MGHDK, CDR2 SYGVNS. This CDR3 is 18 amino acids long. CDR3 loop: CASSEYDPFGRGGYGYTF. CDR3 nucleotide sequence: TGTGCCAGCAGTGAATATGATCCTTTTGGGCGGGGGGGCTATGGCTACACCTTC.

This clone appeared once. The chain couples TRBV5-1 to TRBJ2-7, with a tentative D call TRBD2 (5 bases). Germline assignment: CDR1 SGHRS and CDR2 YFSETQ. The CDR3 length is 15 residues. Deletions cut 3 bases from V and 6 bases from J, with 19 bases between. CDR3 nucleotides: TGCGCCAGCAGCTCCCTGAGCGGTAGCGTAGTCGAGCAGTACTTC. Residues: CASSSLSGSVVEQYF.

The V call is TRBV7-6, the J call TRBJ2-1, with D perhaps TRBD2 (5 bases). Deletions cut 7 bases from V and 5 bases from J, with 21 bases between. CDR3 size: 16 residues. Germline-derived CDR1 and CDR2 are SGHVS and FNYEAQ. The CDR3 protein is CASTPPGLPEDNEQFF. The CDR3 DNA sequence: TGTGCCAGCACCCCCCCCGGACTCCCGGAGGACAATGAGCAGTTCTTC. Full variable domain (missing parts from reference TRBV7-6 and TRBJ2-1): GAGVSQSPRYKVTKRGQDVALRCDPISGHVSLYWYRQALGQGPEFLTYFNYEAQQDKSGLPNDRFSAERPEGSISTLTIQRTEQRDSAMYRCASTPPGLPEDNEQFFGPGTRLTVL.

The V gene is TRBV2, the J gene TRBJ1-5; possible D gene TRBD1, 5 bases. With 7 bases removed from V and 0 bases from J, the gap between germline ends came to 10 bases. Germline V gives CDR1 SNHLY, CDR2 FYNNEI. The CDR3 runs 14 residues. For the CDR3, the DNA is TGTGCCAGCAAGGGCAGGGCTAGCAATCAGCCCCAGCATTTT. It codes for CASKGRASNQPQHF.

This sequence joins TRBV4-1 and TRBJ1-1, with TRBD1 matching 11 bases. The germline V gene has CDR1 MGHRA and CDR2 YSYEKL. With V trimmed by 3 bases and J by 4 bases, 7 bases remained unmatched. The CDR3 covers 16 residues. In DNA form, the CDR3 reads TGCGCCAGCAGCCATATTTCTGGACAGGGGGCCACTGAAGCTTTCTTT. Its protein product is CASSHISGQGATEAFF.

The chain carries TRBV2 and TRBJ2-7; 10 bases map to TRBD1. The CDR3 has 14 amino acids. Germline V lookup: CDR1 SNHLY, CDR2 FYNNEI. V lost 6 bases to trimming and J lost 3 bases; unmatched junction nucleotides: 5. The CDR3 coding sequence is TGTGCCAGCAGCCGACAGGGGGCAAGCTACGAGCAGTACTTC. Translated, it gives CASSRQGASYEQYF.

The chain links TRBV7-2 to TRBJ2-7, with D perhaps matching TRBD1 (6 bases). CDR1 and CDR2 from the germline V gene are SGHTA and FQGNSA. The V gene lost 0 bases and the J gene lost 5 bases, with 8 bases spanning the gap. The CDR3 extends over 13 amino acids. The DNA for the CDR3 is TGTGCCAGCAGCTTAGCGGGGGCCCACGAGCAGTACTTC. Its protein product is CASSLAGAHEQYF.

This chain connects TRBV25-1 to TRBJ2-2; 14 nucleotides match TRBD2. The germline V gene has CDR1 MGHDK and CDR2 SYGVNS. V lost 4 bases, J lost 5 bases, and 9 bases stayed unmatched. CDR3 size: 18 residues. CDR3 nucleotide sequence: TGTGCCAGCAGTGGCTCGACTAGCGGGAGGGTAAAGACCGGGGAGCTGTTTTTT. It specifies CASSGSTSGRVKTGELFF.